This T cell receptor (beta chain) was identified during a study of response to subunit inactivated influenza vaccine. This clonotype was counted between two and nine times. Its antigen remains unknown. General study results and limits: The authors suggested that every seasonal influenza vaccination recruits few new T cells.

TCRdb called the RT-PCR reads again in MiXCR, with one record for every CDR3 protein. This sample has a few hundred thousand distinct CDR3 sequences, with roughly 22% found just once. The receptor's source is a man aged 50-75 years who received an inactivated influenza vaccine. The specimen was PBMCs from blood, collected about 20 months after vaccination.

The CDR3 sequence: CASRGTGGNSPLHF. The CDR3 DNA reads TGTGCCAGCAGGGGGACAGGGGGTAATTCACCCCTCCACTTT. The V and J genes are TRBV12-3 or TRBV12-4 and TRBJ1-6; 11 nucleotides match TRBD1. V gave up 6 bases and J gave up 6 bases; unmatched junction bases: 1. The CDR3 has 14 amino acids.